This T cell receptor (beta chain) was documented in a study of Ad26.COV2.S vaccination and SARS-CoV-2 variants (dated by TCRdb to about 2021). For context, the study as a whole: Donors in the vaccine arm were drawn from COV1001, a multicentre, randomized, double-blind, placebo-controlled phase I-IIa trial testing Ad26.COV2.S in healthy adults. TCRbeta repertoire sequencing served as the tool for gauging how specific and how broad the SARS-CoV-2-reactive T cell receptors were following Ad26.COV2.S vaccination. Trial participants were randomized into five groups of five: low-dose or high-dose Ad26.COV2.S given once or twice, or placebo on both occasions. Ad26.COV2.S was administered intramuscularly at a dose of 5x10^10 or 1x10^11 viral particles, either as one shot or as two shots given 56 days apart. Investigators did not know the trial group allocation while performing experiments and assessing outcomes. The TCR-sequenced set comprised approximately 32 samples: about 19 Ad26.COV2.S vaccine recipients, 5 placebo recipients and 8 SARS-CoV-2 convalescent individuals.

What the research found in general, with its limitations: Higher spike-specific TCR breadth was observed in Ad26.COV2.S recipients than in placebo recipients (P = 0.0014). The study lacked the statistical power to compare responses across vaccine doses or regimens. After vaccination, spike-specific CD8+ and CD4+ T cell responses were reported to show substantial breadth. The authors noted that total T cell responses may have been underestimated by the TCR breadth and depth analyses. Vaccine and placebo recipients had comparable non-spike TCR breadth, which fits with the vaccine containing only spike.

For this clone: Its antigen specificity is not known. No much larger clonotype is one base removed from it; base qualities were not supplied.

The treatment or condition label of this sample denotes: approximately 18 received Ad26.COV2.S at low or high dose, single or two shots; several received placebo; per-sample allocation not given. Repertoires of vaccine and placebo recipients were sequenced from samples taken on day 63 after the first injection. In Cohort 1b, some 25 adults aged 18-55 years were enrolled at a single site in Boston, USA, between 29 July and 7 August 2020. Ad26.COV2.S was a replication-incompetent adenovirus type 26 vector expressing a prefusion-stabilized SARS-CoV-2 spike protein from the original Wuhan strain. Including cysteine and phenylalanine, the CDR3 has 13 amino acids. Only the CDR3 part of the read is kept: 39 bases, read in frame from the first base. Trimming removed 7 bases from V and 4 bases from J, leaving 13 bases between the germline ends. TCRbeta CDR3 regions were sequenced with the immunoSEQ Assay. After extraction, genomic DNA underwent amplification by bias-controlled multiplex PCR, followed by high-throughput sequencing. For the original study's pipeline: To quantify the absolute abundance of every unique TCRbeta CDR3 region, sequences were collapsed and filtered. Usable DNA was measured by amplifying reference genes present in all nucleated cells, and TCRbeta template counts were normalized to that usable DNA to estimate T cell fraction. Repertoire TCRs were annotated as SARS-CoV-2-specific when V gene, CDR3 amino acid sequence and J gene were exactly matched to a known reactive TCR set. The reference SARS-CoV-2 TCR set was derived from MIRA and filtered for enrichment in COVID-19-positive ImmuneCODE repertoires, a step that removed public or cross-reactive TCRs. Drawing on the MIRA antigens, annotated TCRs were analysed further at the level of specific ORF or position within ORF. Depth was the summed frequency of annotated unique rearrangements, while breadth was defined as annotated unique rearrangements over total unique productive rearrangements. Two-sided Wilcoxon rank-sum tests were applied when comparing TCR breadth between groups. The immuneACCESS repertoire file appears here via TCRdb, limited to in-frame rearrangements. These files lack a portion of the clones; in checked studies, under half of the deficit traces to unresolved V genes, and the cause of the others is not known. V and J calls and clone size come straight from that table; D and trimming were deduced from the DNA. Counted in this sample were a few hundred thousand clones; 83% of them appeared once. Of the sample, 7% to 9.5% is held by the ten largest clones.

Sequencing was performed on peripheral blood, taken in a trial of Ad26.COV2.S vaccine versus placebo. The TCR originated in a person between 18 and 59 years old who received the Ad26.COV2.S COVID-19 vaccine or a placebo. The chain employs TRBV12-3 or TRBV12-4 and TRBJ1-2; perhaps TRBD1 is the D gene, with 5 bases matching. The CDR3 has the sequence CASTSGPGYGYTF. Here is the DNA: TGTGCCAGCACCTCGGGACCGGGCTATGGCTACACCTTC.